What follows are 10 T cell receptor beta chains derived from one specimen sequenced in a study of OX40 agonist ivuxolimab in advanced cancers. The protocol was immunoSEQ multiplex PCR, while the TCRdb copy is restricted to in-frame clones and leaves out a portion. Altogether tens of thousands of clones are present, around nine tenths being singletons, with the ten largest covering approximately 0.4%. The specimen was CD4+ or CD8+ T cells sorted from blood, collected in a trial of the OX40 agonist ivuxolimab. Receptors originate from an adult with an advanced solid tumor such as melanoma, head and neck, liver or kidney cancer.

The V call is TRBV30, the J call TRBJ2-2; TRBD2 aligns across 12 bases. This CDR3 comprises 16 residues. CDR1 GTSNPN and CDR2 SVGIG come from the germline V gene (reference sequence). V dropped 2 bases and J dropped 4; count of bases not matched to a gene: 5. The CDR3 is CAWSFTSGGFTGELFF. The CDR3, as DNA: TGTGCCTGGAGTTTTACTAGCGGGGGGTTCACCGGGGAGCTGTTTTTT.

This clone was observed a single time. The V call is TRBV30, the J call TRBJ1-6, with D perhaps TRBD1 (6 bases). Trimming removed 4 bases at V and 7 bases at J, with 17 bases between. This CDR3 has 15 amino acids. CDR1 GTSNPN and CDR2 SVGIG come from the germline V gene (reference sequence). CDR3 loop: CAWMNAGQTNSPLHF. For the CDR3, the DNA is TGTGCCTGGATGAATGCGGGACAAACGAATTCACCCCTCCACTTT.

The J gene is TRBJ1-5, the V gene TRBV5-6; 8 nucleotides line up with TRBD1. V shed 4 bases and J 0 bases; nucleotides not matched to a gene: 9. This CDR3 is built from 17 residues. CDR1 is SGHDT, CDR2 YYEEEE, per germline. This CDR3 is CASSPGQGGRSNQPQHF. The CDR3 nucleotides are TGTGCCAGCAGCCCTGGACAGGGCGGGCGTAGCAATCAGCCCCAGCATTTT.

The chain carries TRBV27 and TRBJ2-7; 7 bases are shared with TRBD1. Germline CDR1 and CDR2: MNHEY and SMNVEV (reference sequence). This CDR3 region has 13 residues. After removal of 7 bases from V and 5 bases from J, the junction contained 8 bases not matched to a gene. In DNA, the CDR3 is TGTGCCAGCAACAGACAGGGAGTAAACGAGCAGTACTTC. It translates to CASNRQGVNEQYF.

This sequence joins TRBV15 and TRBJ2-1, with TRBD1 matching over 8 bases. The junction had 7 bases not matched to a gene; V was cut back by 0 bases and J by 9 bases. The length of the CDR3 is 15 residues. Germline V lookup: CDR1 LNHNV, CDR2 YYDKDF (reference sequence). The CDR3 DNA follows: TGTGCCACCAGCAGAGATCGGCAGGGGGCAGGTGAGCAGTTCTTC. This codes for CATSRDRQGAGEQFF. Using reference TRBV15 and TRBJ2-1 for the parts outside the CDR3, the full variable domain is DAMVIQNPRYQVTQFGKPVTLSCSQTLNHNVMYWYQQKSSQAPKLLFHYYDKDFNNEADTPDNFQSRRPNTSFCFLDIRSPGLGDTAMYLCATSRDRQGAGEQFFGPGTRLTVL.

The chain combines TRBV6-6 with TRBJ1-2; D gene ambiguous. Between the trimmed V and J ends, which lost 5 bases and 5 bases, there was a span of 3 bases. The CDR3 contains 10 residues. Looked up from germline, CDR1 is MNHNY and CDR2 is SVGAGI (reference sequence). CDR3 in DNA: TGTGCCAGCAGTCTGTATGGCTACACCTTC. It is translated as CASSLYGYTF.

The rearrangement links TRBV10-1 to TRBJ2-5; no firm D call. Germline values: CDR1 WNHNN, CDR2 SYGVQD (reference sequence). The CDR3 loop spans 12 amino acids. Trimming shortened V by 2 bases and J by 3 bases, and 4 bases separated the two germline ends. CDR3 in DNA: TGCGCCAGCAGTGAGGCGAAAGAGACCCAGTACTTC. Its translation: CASSEAKETQYF.

This clone was counted a single time. The chain carries TRBV7-8 and TRBJ2-2, with 8 bases identical to TRBD1. The CDR3 covers 14 residues. The germline V gene encodes CDR1 SGHVS and CDR2 FQNEAQ. Losses at the gene ends were 3 bases for V and 8 bases for J; bases not matched to a gene: 5. The CDR3 sequence: CASSFDRGLGELFF. In DNA, the CDR3 is TGTGCCAGCAGCTTCGACAGGGGATTGGGGGAGCTGTTTTTT.

The chain has TRBV7-9 and TRBJ2-6; 8 bases are shared with TRBD1. J gave up 1 base and V 4 bases, and 9 bases lay outside the gene matches. CDR1 SEHNR and CDR2 FQNEAQ come from the germline V gene (reference sequence). The CDR3 runs 18 residues. CDR3 region: CASSSLDRGHSGANVLTF. The CDR3 coding sequence is TGTGCCAGCAGCTCACTTGACAGGGGCCATTCTGGGGCCAACGTCCTGACTTTC.

V usage is TRBV5-4 and J usage is TRBJ2-6; either TRBD1 or TRBD2 may supply D (5 bases each). CDR3 length: 15 amino acids. Deletions cut 4 bases from V and 4 bases from J, with 12 bases between. Germline assignment: CDR1 SGHNT and CDR2 YYREEE (reference sequence). In DNA form, the CDR3 reads TGTGCCAGCAGCGAGGGGAGCCGCGGGGCCAACGTCCTGACTTTC. It codes for CASSEGSRGANVLTF.